Presented here are 28 T cell receptor beta chains from one specimen sequenced in a study of T-cell memory formation after mild COVID-19. From the 5' RACE reads, TCRdb called clonotypes with MiXCR, one entry per CDR3 protein. The table has some 190,000 distinct CDR3 sequences, roughly 18% seen once; the top ten hold roughly 2.6%. The sample consisted of PBMCs or a T cell subset sorted from them (not recorded which). The receptors were gathered from an adult woman who had mild COVID-19 (a few samples of this study predate the infection). Cell type and time point are not known.

V usage is TRBV7-9 and J usage is TRBJ2-2; TRBD1 matches 10 bases. The CDR3 runs 18 residues. Germline CDR1 is SEHNR and CDR2 is FQNEAQ (reference sequence). Trimming at V came to 6 bases and at J to 0 bases, leaving 10 bases not matched to a gene. CDR3: CASRVSGTGAANTGELFF. CDR3 sequence (DNA): TGTGCCAGCAGAGTCTCCGGGACAGGGGCCGCGAACACCGGGGAGCTGTTTTTT.

This clonotype was picked up a small number of times. CDR3 bases: TGTGCCAGCAGCGCGCACACAGGGCCCCTCCACTTT. Translated: CASSAHTGPLHF. The chain links TRBV2 to TRBJ1-6; TRBD1 is a possible D gene (6 bases). V gave up 6 bases and J gave up 13 bases, with 13 bases separating them. CDR1 SNHLY and CDR2 FYNNEI come from the germline V gene. This CDR3 is built from 12 residues.

This clonotype was seen a few times. V gene TRBV12-3 or TRBV12-4 combines with J gene TRBJ2-1; D may be TRBD2 (5 bases). The CDR3 is 14 residues long. Trimming cost V 9 bases and J 2 bases, with 14 bases left between them. As DNA, the CDR3 is TGTGCCAGTGAGGGCCAGCGGACCTACAATGAGCAGTTCTTC. Translation: CASEGQRTYNEQFF.

The gene calls are TRBV7-2 and TRBJ2-7; D tentatively fits TRBD1 or TRBD2 (7 bases each). Per the germline V gene, CDR1 is SGHTA and CDR2 is FQGNSA. This CDR3 comprises 14 residues. Trimming removed 6 bases at V and 7 bases at J, with 19 bases between. CDR3 residues: CASSPWEGAGEQYF. CDR3 nucleotide sequence: TGTGCCAGCAGTCCCTGGGAGGGGGCGGGGGAGCAGTACTTC.

This clonotype was counted only a few times. The chain uses TRBV7-3 and TRBJ1-1, with TRBD1 matching 11 bases. V lost 5 bases to trimming and J lost 3 bases; unmatched junction nucleotides: 2. Germline loops: CDR1 SGHTA, CDR2 FQGTGA. CDR3 size: 14 residues. The chain's CDR3 is CASSRGQGDTEAFF. CDR3 sequence (DNA): TGTGCCAGCAGCCGGGGACAGGGGGACACTGAAGCTTTCTTT.

The chain recombines TRBV7-3 with TRBJ1-6; D may be TRBD1 (6 bases). This CDR3 contains 16 residues. Trimming took off 5 bases at V and 2 bases at J, with 13 bases between the two ends. Germline CDR1 is SGHTA and CDR2 is FQGTGA. CDR3 DNA sequence: TGTGCCAGCAGCCTAAGATCAGGGGCCTATAATTCACCCCTCCACTTT. Translation: CASSLRSGAYNSPLHF. The whole variable domain, filled in from reference TRBV7-3 and TRBJ1-6, reads GAGVSQTPSNKVTEKGKYVELRCDPISGHTALYWYRQSLGQGPEFLIYFQGTGAADDSGLPNDRFFAVRPEGSVSTLKIQRTERGDSAVYLCASSLRSGAYNSPLHFGNGTRLTVT.

This clonotype was recorded a few times. V usage is TRBV6-6 and J usage is TRBJ2-7, with TRBD1 as a possible D gene (6 bases). The CDR3 runs 17 residues. V was cut by 7 bases and J by 6 bases, with 28 bases left in between. The germline V gene has CDR1 MNHNY and CDR2 SVGAGI (reference sequence). CDR3 sequence: CASTNRGTSVTLSEQYF. The CDR3 region has the DNA TGTGCCAGCACCAATCGTGGGACATCCGTCACTTTATCCGAGCAGTACTTC.

The CDR3 loop reads CASQGARSGNTIYF. CDR3 nucleotides: TGTGCCAGTCAGGGGGCGCGTTCTGGAAACACCATATATTTT. The chain couples TRBV11-3 to TRBJ1-3; 8 bases map to TRBD1. Unmatched junction bases numbered 5, after V lost 9 bases and J lost 1 base. The CDR3 consists of 14 residues. Germline CDR1 reads SGHNT; CDR2 reads YENEEA.

The rearrangement links TRBV7-2 to TRBJ2-1, with D possibly being TRBD2 (5 bases). Germline V gene data show CDR1 as SGHTA and CDR2 as FQGNSA. The CDR3 runs to 17 residues. Trimming pared 4 bases from V and 4 bases from J, leaving 20 bases between. CDR3 sequence reads: CASSSDPAGLNYNEQFF. The CDR3 bases are TGTGCCAGCAGCTCCGACCCGGCGGGCCTCAATTACAATGAGCAGTTCTTC.

This clonotype was detected a few times. The chain is built from TRBV5-1 and TRBJ2-7; D possibly corresponds to TRBD2 (6 bases). From germline, CDR1 is SGHRS and CDR2 YFSETQ. This CDR3 has 14 residues. Trimming stripped 5 bases from V and 0 bases from J, with 12 bases between. The CDR3 DNA follows: TGCGCCAGCAGAGCCGGGACTTACTCCTACGAGCAGTACTTC. It codes for CASRAGTYSYEQYF.

The chain combines TRBV2 with TRBJ2-2; 7 nucleotides align to TRBD1. The V gene's germline CDR1 is SNHLY and CDR2 FYNNEI. There are 16 residues in the CDR3. The junction had 13 bases not matched to a gene; V was cut back by 6 bases and J by 6 bases. The CDR3 loop is CASRLTGTVRAGELFF. CDR3 coding DNA: TGTGCCAGCAGATTAACCGGGACAGTAAGAGCCGGGGAGCTGTTTTTT.

The chain employs TRBV20-1 and TRBJ2-3, with 15 bases fitting TRBD2. Trimming cost V 6 bases and J 5 bases; bases outside gene matches: 9. This CDR3 region has 16 residues. Germline values: CDR1 DFQATT, CDR2 SNEGSKA (reference sequence). CDR3 residues: CSAGLAGGVKRDTQYF. The DNA for the CDR3 is TGCAGTGCCGGACTAGCGGGAGGGGTTAAGAGAGATACGCAGTATTTT.

The chain links TRBV10-3 to TRBJ2-3; 12 bases fit TRBD2. The CDR3 is 15 residues long. The V gene's germline CDR1 is ENHRY and CDR2 SYGVKD. With 4 bases clipped from V and 4 bases from J, the junction kept 3 bases outside the gene matches. The DNA of the CDR3 is TGTGCCATCAGTGGACTAGCGGGGGCCTCAGATACGCAGTATTTT. Translating gives CAISGLAGASDTQYF.

The chain carries TRBV19 and TRBJ2-7; 8 nucleotides agree with TRBD1. CDR1 and CDR2 (germline): LNHDA, SQIVND (reference sequence). The CDR3 is 15 amino acids. J was trimmed by 7 bases and V by 4 bases; bases with no gene match: 12. The CDR3 nucleotides are TGTGCCAGTAGTACGGGGACAGGCCCCGTGCGGGAGCAGTACTTC. As protein: CASSTGTGPVREQYF.

The chain uses TRBV12-3 or TRBV12-4 and TRBJ2-7; D is unclear. This CDR3 is built from 13 residues. Trimming shortened V by 7 bases and J by 5 bases, and 15 bases separated the two germline ends. The DNA of the CDR3 is TGTGCCAGCACCCGTCGCCAGGAGCACGAGCAGTACTTC. This translates into CASTRRQEHEQYF.

There are a few counts of this clonotype. V usage is TRBV7-9 and J usage is TRBJ2-7; TRBD1 is a possible D gene (6 bases). Germline-derived CDR1 and CDR2 are SEHNR and FQNEAQ (reference sequence). The CDR3 sequence is 13 residues long. V was trimmed by 6 bases and J by 5 bases, leaving 14 bases between them. CDR3 nucleotide sequence: TGTGCCAGCAGTTCAGGGGTGGTTAACGAGCAGTACTTC. Amino acids: CASSSGVVNEQYF.

This clonotype was picked up a small number of times. This rearrangement joins TRBV24-1 to TRBJ1-5; D perhaps matches TRBD1 (6 bases). The V gene lost 5 bases and the J gene lost 2 bases, with 9 bases spanning the gap. This CDR3 has 14 amino acids. The germline gives CDR1 KGHDR, CDR2 SFDVKD. The CDR3 DNA follows: TGTGCCACCAGTGCACAGGGAGGCAATCAGCCCCAGCATTTT. It specifies CATSAQGGNQPQHF.

The rearrangement joins TRBV5-5 to TRBJ2-7; D gene ambiguous. The V gene lost 0 bases and the J gene lost 1 base, with 8 bases spanning the gap. This CDR3 spans 14 amino acids. CDR1 and CDR2 (germline): SGHKS, YYEKEE (reference sequence). The CDR3 coding sequence is TGTGCCAGCAGCTTGGCCCGGAAATCCTACGAGCAGTACTTC. Encoded protein: CASSLARKSYEQYF. Looking up the rest from reference TRBV5-5 and TRBJ2-7 gives the full variable domain: DAGVTQSPTHLIKTRGQQVTLRCSPISGHKSVSWYQQVLGQGPQFIFQYYEKEERGRGNFPDRFSARQFPNYSSELNVNALLLGDSALYLCASSLARKSYEQYFGPGTRLTVT.

This clonotype was found once. V gene TRBV29-1 combines with J gene TRBJ1-1; D unresolved. CDR1 and CDR2 (germline): SQVTM, ANQGSEA. V lost 6 bases and J lost 5, with 16 bases in between. This CDR3 is 13 amino acids long. For the CDR3, the DNA is TGCAGCGTCAAACATGGAGGGAGGACTGAAGCTTTCTTT. Encoded protein: CSVKHGGRTEAFF.

This clonotype appeared a few times. This chain connects TRBV5-1 to TRBJ1-2, with 7 nucleotides matching TRBD1. Losses at the gene ends were 3 bases for V and 0 bases for J; bases not matched to a gene: 8. The CDR3 has 16 residues. Germline values: CDR1 SGHRS, CDR2 YFSETQ. CDR3 region: CASSSRWTGPNYGYTF. The DNA for the CDR3 is TGCGCCAGCAGCTCGCGATGGACAGGCCCTAACTATGGCTACACCTTC.

J is TRBJ2-2 and V is TRBV3-1; D unresolved. In germline, CDR1 is LGHDT, CDR2 YNNKEL (reference sequence). This CDR3 region has 13 residues. Trimming took 2 bases from V and 3 from J, leaving 4 bases between them. CDR3 residues: CASSQRYTGELFF. DNA for the CDR3: TGTGCCAGCAGCCAAAGGTACACCGGGGAGCTGTTTTTT.

The CDR3 loop reads CASSGTGGAETQYF. The DNA of the CDR3 is TGTGCCAGCAGTGGGACAGGGGGCGCGGAGACCCAGTACTTC. The chain is built from TRBV6-6 and TRBJ2-5, with TRBD1 identical over 12 bases. V shed 5 bases and J 5 bases; nucleotides not matched to a gene: 3. CDR3 length: 14 residues. Germline assignment: CDR1 MNHNY and CDR2 SVGAGI (reference sequence).

The rearrangement joins TRBV6-5 to TRBJ1-1, with D perhaps matching TRBD1 (5 bases). Germline CDR1 reads MNHEY; CDR2 reads SVGAGI. V was shortened by 5 bases and J by 7 bases, with 14 bases between the two germline ends. The CDR3 is made up of 13 amino acids. CDR3: CASSNFFGGEAFF. The CDR3 DNA sequence: TGTGCCAGCAGTAACTTCTTCGGGGGTGAAGCTTTCTTT.

This clonotype was recorded a few times. The J gene is TRBJ2-7, the V gene TRBV5-5; 8 bases match TRBD1. The germline V gene encodes CDR1 SGHKS and CDR2 YYEKEE (reference sequence). The length of the CDR3 is 15 residues. The J segment lost 3 bases and the V segment lost 3 bases, leaving 8 bases of the junction unmatched. CDR3 residues: CASSWTGTGIYEQYF. In nucleotides, the CDR3 is TGTGCCAGCAGCTGGACCGGGACAGGTATCTACGAGCAGTACTTC.

The V call is TRBV21-1, the J call TRBJ1-5; TRBD1 is the table's D call and was not checked against the DNA. TRBV21-1 is assigned pseudogene status. The CDR3 has 14 amino acids. The chain's CDR3 is CASSKGQLNQPQHF. The CDR3 nucleotides read TGTGCCAGCAGCAAGGGACAGCTCAATCAGCCCCAGCATTTT.

This chain connects TRBV4-3 to TRBJ2-1; D gene unclear. Trimming took 0 bases from V and 8 from J, leaving 17 bases between them. Germline values: CDR1 LGHNA, CDR2 YSLEER. The CDR3 spans 16 residues. In DNA form, the CDR3 reads TGCGCCAGCAGCCAAGAGGTACAAGCCCTTACGGATGAGCAGTTCTTC. The encoded protein is CASSQEVQALTDEQFF.

This chain links TRBV29-1 with TRBJ1-1; D perhaps matches TRBD1 (5 bases). Germline V gene sequence: CDR1 SQVTM, CDR2 ANQGSEA. The CDR3 is 13 amino acids. V lost 6 bases to trimming and J lost 0 bases, with 11 bases between them. CDR3: CSVHGQMNTEAFF. CDR3 DNA sequence: TGCAGCGTCCACGGACAAATGAACACTGAAGCTTTCTTT.

The V call is TRBV5-1, the J call TRBJ2-1, with 10 bases aligning to TRBD2. Germline lookup yields CDR1 SGHRS and CDR2 YFSETQ. J was trimmed by 5 bases and V by 1 base; bases with no gene match: 6. The CDR3 spans 16 residues. CDR3 nucleotide sequence: TGCGCCAGCAGCTTGCCTACTAGCGGGGCGAACAATGAGCAGTTCTTC. Its protein product is CASSLPTSGANNEQFF.